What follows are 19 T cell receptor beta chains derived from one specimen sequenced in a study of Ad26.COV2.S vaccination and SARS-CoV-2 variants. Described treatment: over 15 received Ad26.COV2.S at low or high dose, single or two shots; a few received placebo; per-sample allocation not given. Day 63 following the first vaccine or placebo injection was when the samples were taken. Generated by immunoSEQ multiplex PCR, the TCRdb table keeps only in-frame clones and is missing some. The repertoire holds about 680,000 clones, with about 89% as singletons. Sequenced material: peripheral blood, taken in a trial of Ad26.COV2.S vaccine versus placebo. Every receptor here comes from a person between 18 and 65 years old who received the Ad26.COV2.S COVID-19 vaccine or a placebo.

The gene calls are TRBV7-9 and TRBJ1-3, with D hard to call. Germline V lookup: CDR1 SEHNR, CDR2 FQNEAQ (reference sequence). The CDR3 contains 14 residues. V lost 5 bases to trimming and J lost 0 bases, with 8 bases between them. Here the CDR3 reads CASSLPFSGNTIYF. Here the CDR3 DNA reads TGTGCCAGCAGCCTCCCCTTCTCTGGAAACACCATATATTTT.

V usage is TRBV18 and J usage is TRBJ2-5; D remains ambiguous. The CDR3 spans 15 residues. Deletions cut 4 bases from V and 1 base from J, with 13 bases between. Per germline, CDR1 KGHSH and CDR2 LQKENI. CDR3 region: CASSLEKNTQETQYF. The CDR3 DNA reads TGTGCCAGCTCACTCGAAAAGAACACCCAAGAGACCCAGTACTTC. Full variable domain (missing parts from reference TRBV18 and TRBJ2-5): NAGVMQNPRHLVRRRGQEARLRCSPMKGHSHVYWYRQLPEEGLKFMVYLQKENIIDESGMPKERFSAEFPKEGPSILRIQQVVRGDSAAYFCASSLEKNTQETQYFGPGTRLLVL.

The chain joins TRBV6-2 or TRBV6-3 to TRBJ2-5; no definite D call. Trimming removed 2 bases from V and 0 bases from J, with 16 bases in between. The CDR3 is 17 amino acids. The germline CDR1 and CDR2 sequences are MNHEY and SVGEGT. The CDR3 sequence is CASSYRGPTSYQETQYF. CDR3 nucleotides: TGTGCCAGCAGTTACCGCGGACCTACCTCGTACCAAGAGACCCAGTACTTC.

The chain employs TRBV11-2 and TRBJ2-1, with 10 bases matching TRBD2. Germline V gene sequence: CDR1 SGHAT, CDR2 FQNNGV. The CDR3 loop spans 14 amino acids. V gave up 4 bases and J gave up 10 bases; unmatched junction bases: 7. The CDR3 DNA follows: TGTGCCAGCAGCTCCCCGGTAGCGGGGGGAGAGCAGTTCTTC. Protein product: CASSSPVAGGEQFF.

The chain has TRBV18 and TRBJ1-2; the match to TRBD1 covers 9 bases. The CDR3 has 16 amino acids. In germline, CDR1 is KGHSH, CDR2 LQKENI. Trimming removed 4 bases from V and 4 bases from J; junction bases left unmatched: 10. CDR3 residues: CASSHIPGQGLYGYTF. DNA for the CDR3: TGTGCCAGCTCACACATTCCGGGACAGGGTCTCTATGGCTACACCTTC.

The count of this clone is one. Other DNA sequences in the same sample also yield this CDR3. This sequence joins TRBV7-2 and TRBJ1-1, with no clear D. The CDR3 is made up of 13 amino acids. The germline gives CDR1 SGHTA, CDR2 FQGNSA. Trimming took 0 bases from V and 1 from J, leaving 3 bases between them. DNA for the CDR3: TGTGCCAGCAGCTTAGCAGCGAACACTGAAGCTTTCTTT. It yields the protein CASSLAANTEAFF.

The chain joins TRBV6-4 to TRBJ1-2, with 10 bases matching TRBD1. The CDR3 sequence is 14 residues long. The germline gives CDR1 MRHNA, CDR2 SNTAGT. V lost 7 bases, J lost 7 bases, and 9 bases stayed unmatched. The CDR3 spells CASKTDRGLGGYTF. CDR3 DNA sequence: TGTGCCAGCAAAACCGACAGGGGGCTAGGTGGCTACACCTTC.

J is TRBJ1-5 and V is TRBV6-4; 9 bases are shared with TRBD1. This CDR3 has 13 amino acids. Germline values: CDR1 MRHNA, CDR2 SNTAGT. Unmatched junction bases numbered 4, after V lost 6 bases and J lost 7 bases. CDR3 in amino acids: CASSGTGLQPQHF. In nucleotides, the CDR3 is TGTGCCAGCAGCGGGACAGGGCTACAGCCCCAGCATTTT.

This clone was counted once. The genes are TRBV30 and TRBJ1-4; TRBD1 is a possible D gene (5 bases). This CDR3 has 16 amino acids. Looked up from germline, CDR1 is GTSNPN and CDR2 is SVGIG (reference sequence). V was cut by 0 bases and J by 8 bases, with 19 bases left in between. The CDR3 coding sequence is TGTGCCTGGAGTGTATCCAGTGGGTCATGGGGCGAAAAACTGTTTTTT. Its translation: CAWSVSSGSWGEKLFF.

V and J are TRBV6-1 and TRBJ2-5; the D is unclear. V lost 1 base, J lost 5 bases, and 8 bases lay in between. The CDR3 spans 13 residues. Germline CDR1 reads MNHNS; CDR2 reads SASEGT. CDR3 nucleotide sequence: TGTGCCAGCAGTGAAGTCTGGAAGGAGACCCAGTACTTC. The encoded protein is CASSEVWKETQYF.

The CDR3 DNA reads as TGTGCCAGCAGCCAGAGAAGGACAGGGCATGATTCACCCCTCCACTTT. Encoded protein: CASSQRRTGHDSPLHF. V is TRBV3-1 (or the pseudogene TRBV3-2) and J is TRBJ1-6; 8 nucleotides align to TRBD1. The V and J ends lost 3 bases and 8 bases, in that order; junction bases with no gene match: 9. There are 16 residues in the CDR3. CDR1 is LGHDT, CDR2 YNNKEL, per germline (reference sequence).

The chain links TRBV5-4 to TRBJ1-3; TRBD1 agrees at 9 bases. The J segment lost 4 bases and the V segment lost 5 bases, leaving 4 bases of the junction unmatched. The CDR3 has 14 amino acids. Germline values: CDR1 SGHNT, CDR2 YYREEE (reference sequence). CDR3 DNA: TGTGCCAGCAGTCCTGGGACAGGGGGAAACACCATATATTTT. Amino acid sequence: CASSPGTGGNTIYF.

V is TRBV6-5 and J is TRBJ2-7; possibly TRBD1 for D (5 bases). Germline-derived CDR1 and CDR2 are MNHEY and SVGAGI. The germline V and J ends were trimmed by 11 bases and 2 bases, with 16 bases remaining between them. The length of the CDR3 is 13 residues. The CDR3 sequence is CAVTSTAPYEQYF. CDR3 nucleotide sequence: TGTGCCGTGACCTCGACAGCGCCCTACGAGCAGTACTTC.

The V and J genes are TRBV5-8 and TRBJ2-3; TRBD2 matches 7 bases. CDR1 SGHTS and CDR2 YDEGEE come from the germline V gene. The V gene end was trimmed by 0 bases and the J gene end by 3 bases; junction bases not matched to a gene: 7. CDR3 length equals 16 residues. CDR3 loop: CASSLVRGSGTDTQYF. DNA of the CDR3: TGTGCCAGCAGCTTGGTGCGGGGGTCGGGGACAGATACGCAGTATTTT.

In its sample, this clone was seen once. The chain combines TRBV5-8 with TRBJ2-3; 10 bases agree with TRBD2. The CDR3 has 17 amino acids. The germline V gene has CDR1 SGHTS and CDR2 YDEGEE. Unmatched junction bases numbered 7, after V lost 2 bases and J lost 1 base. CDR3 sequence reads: CASSFRAGGPGTDTQYF. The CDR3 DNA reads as TGTGCCAGCAGCTTCCGAGCGGGAGGGCCCGGCACAGATACGCAGTATTTT.

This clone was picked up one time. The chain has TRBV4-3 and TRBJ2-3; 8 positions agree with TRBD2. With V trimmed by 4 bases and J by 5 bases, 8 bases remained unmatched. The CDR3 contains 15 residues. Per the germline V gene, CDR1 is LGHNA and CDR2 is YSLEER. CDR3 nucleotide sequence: TGCGCCAGCAGCCCTCGGGAGGGGAGGAGAGATACGCAGTATTTT. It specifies CASSPREGRRDTQYF.

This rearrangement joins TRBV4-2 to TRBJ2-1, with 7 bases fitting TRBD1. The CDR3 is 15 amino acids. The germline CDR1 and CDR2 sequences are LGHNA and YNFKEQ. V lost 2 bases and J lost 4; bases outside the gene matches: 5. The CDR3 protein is CASSQTGEGYNEQFF. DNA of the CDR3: TGTGCCAGCAGCCAAACAGGGGAAGGTTACAATGAGCAGTTCTTC.

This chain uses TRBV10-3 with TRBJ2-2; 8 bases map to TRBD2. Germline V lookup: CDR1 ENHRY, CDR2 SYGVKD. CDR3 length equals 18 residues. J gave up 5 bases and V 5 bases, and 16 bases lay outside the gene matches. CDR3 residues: CAISFSGGTSISTGELFF. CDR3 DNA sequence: TGTGCCATCAGTTTCAGCGGGGGAACCTCGATATCGACCGGGGAGCTGTTTTTT.

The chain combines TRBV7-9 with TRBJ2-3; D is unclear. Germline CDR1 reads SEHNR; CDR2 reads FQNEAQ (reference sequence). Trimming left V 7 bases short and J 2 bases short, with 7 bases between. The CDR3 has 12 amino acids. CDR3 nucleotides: TGTGCCAGCACGCGACCCACAGATACGCAGTATTTT. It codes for CASTRPTDTQYF.